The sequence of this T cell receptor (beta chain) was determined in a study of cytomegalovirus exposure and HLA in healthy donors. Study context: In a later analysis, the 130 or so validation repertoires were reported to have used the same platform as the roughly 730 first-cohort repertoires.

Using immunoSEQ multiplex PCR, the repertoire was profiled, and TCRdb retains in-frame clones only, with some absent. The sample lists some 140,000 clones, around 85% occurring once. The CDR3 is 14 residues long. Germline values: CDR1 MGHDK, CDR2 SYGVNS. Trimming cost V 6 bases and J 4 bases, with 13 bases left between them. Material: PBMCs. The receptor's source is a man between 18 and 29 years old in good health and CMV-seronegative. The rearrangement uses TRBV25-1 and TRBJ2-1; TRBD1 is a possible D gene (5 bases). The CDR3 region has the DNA TGTGCCAGCAGGACAGCCTTCGGATACAATGAGCAGTTCTTC. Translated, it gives CASRTAFGYNEQFF.